The 11 T cell receptor beta chains listed next were all sequenced from one sample in a study of cytomegalovirus exposure and HLA in healthy donors. PCR involved 60 Vbeta and 13 Jbeta primers. Repertoires were generated with immunoSEQ multiplex PCR, while TCRdb's copy carries only in-frame clones and drops some. In the table there are about 140,000 clones, more than 75% of which are singletons. Sequencing was done on a sample of PBMCs. These receptor sequences come from a female donor in good health and CMV-seronegative.

The sample holds one count of this clone. The chain employs TRBV12-5 and TRBJ2-5, with D unresolved. Germline CDR1 is LGHNT and CDR2 is FRNRAP. The CDR3 has 14 residues. Trimming shortened V by 6 bases and J by 5 bases, and 16 bases separated the two germline ends. The CDR3 region is CASGPPPVFETQYF. The DNA of the CDR3 is TGTGCTAGTGGCCCCCCCCCGGTTTTTGAGACCCAGTACTTC.

The chain has TRBV12-5 and TRBJ2-5; a possible D gene is TRBD2 (5 bases). The CDR3 is 16 residues long. Germline CDR1 and CDR2: LGHNT and FRNRAP. Trimming removed 4 bases from V and 0 bases from J, with 15 bases in between. The CDR3 is CASGSLGGVYQETQYF. The CDR3 DNA is TGTGCTAGTGGTTCGCTCGGAGGTGTTTACCAAGAGACCCAGTACTTC.

This clone was counted only a few times. This chain links TRBV6-5 with TRBJ1-5; 9 positions match TRBD1. Germline CDR1 reads MNHEY; CDR2 reads SVGAGI. Trimming cost V 5 bases and J 8 bases; bases outside gene matches: 4. This CDR3 comprises 13 residues. The CDR3 loop reads CASSRQGGEPQHF. The CDR3, as DNA: TGTGCCAGCAGTCGACAGGGGGGGGAGCCCCAGCATTTT.

This sequence joins TRBV4-3 and TRBJ2-5; 7 bases map to TRBD2. Germline assignment: CDR1 LGHNA and CDR2 YSLEER. The CDR3 consists of 17 residues. The V gene end was trimmed by 0 bases and the J gene end by 4 bases; junction bases not matched to a gene: 11. For the CDR3, the DNA is TGCGCCAGCAGCCAAGAAATCGGGTCTGGGGGGGGAGAGACCCAGTACTTC. Encoded protein: CASSQEIGSGGGETQYF.

This chain's CDR3 is CASSLDPTGYTEAFF. CDR3 sequence (DNA): TGTGCCAGCAGCTTAGATCCGACAGGTTACACTGAAGCTTTCTTT. The chain combines TRBV5-4 with TRBJ1-1; D is possibly TRBD1 (6 bases). This CDR3 region has 15 residues. In germline, CDR1 is SGHNT, CDR2 YYREEE (reference sequence). The V end was cut by 2 bases, the J end by 3 bases, with 14 bases between.

The V and J genes are TRBV5-1 and TRBJ2-6; TRBD2 matches 13 bases. V lost 4 bases, J lost 0 bases, and 4 bases stayed unmatched. The CDR3 contains 18 residues. Per the germline V gene, CDR1 is SGHRS and CDR2 is YFSETQ. The CDR3: CASSPGLAGPSGANVLTF. CDR3 DNA sequence: TGCGCCAGCAGCCCGGGACTAGCGGGGCCCTCTGGGGCCAACGTCCTGACTTTC.

The chain links TRBV5-1 to TRBJ1-1, with 11 bases aligning to TRBD1. Trimming took 4 bases from V and 3 from J; bases not matched to a gene: 8. The germline gives CDR1 SGHRS, CDR2 YFSETQ. The CDR3 covers 16 residues. The CDR3 loop reads CASSGGQGVEDTEAFF. The DNA of the CDR3 is TGCGCCAGCAGCGGGGGACAGGGGGTCGAGGACACTGAAGCTTTCTTT.

V and J are TRBV2 and TRBJ2-5; tentatively, D is TRBD1 (5 bases). Trimming pared 1 base from V and 5 bases from J, leaving 8 bases between. Germline-derived CDR1 and CDR2 are SNHLY and FYNNEI. CDR3 size: 13 residues. DNA of the CDR3: TGTGCCAGCAGTGAAGACAGGATGGAGACCCAGTACTTC. Its protein is CASSEDRMETQYF.

The J gene is TRBJ1-2, the V gene TRBV9, with D possibly matching TRBD1 (6 bases). V lost 3 bases to trimming and J lost 3 bases, with 18 bases between them. The CDR3 has 16 residues. From germline, CDR1 is SGDLS and CDR2 YYNGEE. Here the CDR3 reads CASSAPTGTPDYGYTF. The CDR3 DNA reads TGTGCCAGCAGCGCCCCGACCGGGACACCCGACTATGGCTACACCTTC. The full variable domain, completed using reference TRBV9 and TRBJ1-2, is DSGVTQTPKHLITATGQRVTLRCSPRSGDLSVYWYQQSLDQGLQFLIQYYNGEERAKGNILERFSAQQFPDLHSELNLSSLELGDSALYFCASSAPTGTPDYGYTFGSGTRLTVV.

Remarks on this clone: An end of the junction does not agree with germline; a read error may underlie this. The gene calls are TRBV2 and TRBJ2-7, with 7 nucleotides matching TRBD1. The CDR3 loop spans 14 amino acids. Germline values: CDR1 SNHLY, CDR2 FYNNEI. The DNA of the CDR3 is TGTGCCAGCAGTGACCCCAGGGGGACCTACAAGCAGTACTTC. Translated, it gives CASSDPRGTYKQYF.

This clone was recorded only once. V gene TRBV5-1 combines with J gene TRBJ1-3; D may be TRBD1 (6 bases). The CDR3 runs to 15 residues. In germline, CDR1 is SGHRS, CDR2 YFSETQ. The V end lost 4 bases, the J end lost 4 bases, and 15 bases lay between the germline ends. CDR3 DNA sequence: TGCGCCAGCAGCACGGAACCGGGGACAGGAAACACCATATATTTT. The encoded protein is CASSTEPGTGNTIYF.